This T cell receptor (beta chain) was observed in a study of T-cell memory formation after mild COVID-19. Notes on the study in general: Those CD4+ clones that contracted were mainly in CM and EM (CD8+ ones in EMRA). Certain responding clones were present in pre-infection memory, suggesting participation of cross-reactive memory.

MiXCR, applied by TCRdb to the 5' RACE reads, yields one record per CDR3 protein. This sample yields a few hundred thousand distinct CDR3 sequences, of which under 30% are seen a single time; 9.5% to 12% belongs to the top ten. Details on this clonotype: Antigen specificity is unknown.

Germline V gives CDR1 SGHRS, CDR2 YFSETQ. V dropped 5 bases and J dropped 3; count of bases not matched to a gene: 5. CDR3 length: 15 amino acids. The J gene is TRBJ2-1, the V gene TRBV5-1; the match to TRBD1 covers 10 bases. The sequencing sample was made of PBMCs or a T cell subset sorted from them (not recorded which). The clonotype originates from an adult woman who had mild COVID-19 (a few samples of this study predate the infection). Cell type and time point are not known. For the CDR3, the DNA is TGCGCCAGCAGAGTGGGACAGGGGTTCTACAATGAGCAGTTCTTC. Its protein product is CASRVGQGFYNEQFF.